Presented here are 8 T cell receptor beta chains from one specimen sequenced in a study of cytomegalovirus exposure and HLA in healthy donors. Amplification used 60 Vbeta primers and 13 Jbeta primers. Clones were read by immunoSEQ multiplex PCR, and TCRdb kept only the in-frame ones, dropping some. The profile shows roughly 180,000 clones, approximately 84% of them singletons. Sequenced input: PBMCs. All receptors derive from a boy aged 5-17 years in good health and CMV-seronegative.

The gene calls are TRBV14 and TRBJ2-1; 7 bases line up with TRBD2. Germline CDR1 SGHDN, CDR2 FVKESK. Trimming removed 4 bases from V and 6 bases from J; junction bases left unmatched: 6. This CDR3 has 14 amino acids. The CDR3 spells CASSPLTSPNEQFF. In DNA form, the CDR3 reads TGTGCCAGCAGCCCGTTGACTAGCCCCAATGAGCAGTTCTTC.

This CDR3 is CASGGSNQPQHF. The CDR3 DNA is TGTGCCAGCGGAGGTAGCAATCAGCCCCAGCATTTT. The chain is built from TRBV2 and TRBJ1-5; D uncertain. The V gene lost 8 bases and the J gene lost 0 bases, with 5 bases spanning the gap. Germline V gives CDR1 SNHLY, CDR2 FYNNEI. The CDR3 is 12 residues long.

This clone has only one observation. The chain is built from TRBV21-1 and TRBJ2-3; the table's D gene call, TRBD2, was not cross checked with the DNA. TRBV21-1 is a recognized pseudogene. The CDR3 has 19 amino acids. CDR3 sequence: CASSKAKRLAGGQTDTQYF. CDR3 DNA: TGTGCCAGCAGCAAAGCGAAGAGACTAGCGGGGGGGCAGACAGATACGCAGTATTTT.

This clone was seen only once. The chain uses TRBV6-6 and TRBJ2-7; D may be TRBD2 (7 bases). CDR1 and CDR2 from the germline V gene are MNHNY and SVGAGI (reference sequence). Between the trimmed V and J ends, which lost 0 bases and 3 bases, there was a span of 9 bases. The CDR3 has 14 residues. Here the CDR3 reads CASSYSRGGYEQYF. DNA for the CDR3: TGTGCCAGCAGTTACTCGAGGGGGGGCTACGAGCAGTACTTC.

This clone showed up just once. The chain combines TRBV5-1 with TRBJ2-5; 9 positions agree with TRBD1. After removal of 0 bases from V and 5 bases from J, the junction contained 8 bases not matched to a gene. There are 16 residues in the CDR3. Germline loops: CDR1 SGHRS, CDR2 YFSETQ. The CDR3 sequence: CASSLGTGAVGETQYF. The CDR3 DNA is TGCGCCAGCAGCTTGGGGACAGGGGCTGTGGGGGAGACCCAGTACTTC. Looking up the rest from reference TRBV5-1 and TRBJ2-5 gives the full variable domain: KAGVTQTPRYLIKTRGQQVTLSCSPISGHRSVSWYQQTPGQGLQFLFEYFSETQRNKGNFPGRFSGRQFSNSRSEMNVSTLELGDSALYLCASSLGTGAVGETQYFGPGTRLLVL.

This chain uses TRBV7-2 with TRBJ2-1; 10 nucleotides align to TRBD2. CDR1 SGHTA and CDR2 FQGNSA come from the germline V gene. CDR3 size: 12 residues. V shed 5 bases, J shed 9 bases, and the junction held 1 base outside the gene matches. The CDR3: CASSRLAGEQFF. The DNA for the CDR3 is TGTGCCAGCAGCCGACTAGCGGGTGAGCAGTTCTTC.

The chain uses TRBV11-3 and TRBJ1-1; D unresolved. V lost 5 bases, J lost 1 base, and 8 bases lay in between. This CDR3 spans 13 amino acids. Germline V gene lookup returns CDR1 SGHNT and CDR2 YENEEA. DNA of the CDR3: TGTGCCAGCAGCGATACACCGAACACTGAAGCTTTCTTT. Residues: CASSDTPNTEAFF.

The V and J genes are TRBV7-9 and TRBJ1-4, with D possibly matching TRBD1 (5 bases). Germline loops: CDR1 SEHNR, CDR2 FQNEAQ (reference sequence). V lost 5 bases and J 5 bases, leaving 15 bases between the germline ends. CDR3 length: 15 amino acids. The CDR3: CASSQSLAGNEKLFF. CDR3 nucleotides: TGTGCCAGCAGCCAAAGCCTGGCAGGGAATGAAAAACTGTTTTTT.